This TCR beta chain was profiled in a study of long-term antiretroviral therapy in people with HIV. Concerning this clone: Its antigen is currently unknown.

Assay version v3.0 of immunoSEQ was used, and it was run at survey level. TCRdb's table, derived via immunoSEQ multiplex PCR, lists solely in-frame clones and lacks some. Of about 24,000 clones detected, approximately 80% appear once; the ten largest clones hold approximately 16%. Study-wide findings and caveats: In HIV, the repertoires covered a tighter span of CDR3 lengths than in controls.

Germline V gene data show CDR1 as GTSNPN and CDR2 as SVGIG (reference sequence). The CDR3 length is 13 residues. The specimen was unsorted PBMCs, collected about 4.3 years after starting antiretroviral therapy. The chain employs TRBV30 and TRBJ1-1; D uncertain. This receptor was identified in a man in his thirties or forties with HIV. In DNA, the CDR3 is TGTGCGCGAGTGGAAGGGCCCAACACTGAAGCTTTCTTT. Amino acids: CARVEGPNTEAFF.